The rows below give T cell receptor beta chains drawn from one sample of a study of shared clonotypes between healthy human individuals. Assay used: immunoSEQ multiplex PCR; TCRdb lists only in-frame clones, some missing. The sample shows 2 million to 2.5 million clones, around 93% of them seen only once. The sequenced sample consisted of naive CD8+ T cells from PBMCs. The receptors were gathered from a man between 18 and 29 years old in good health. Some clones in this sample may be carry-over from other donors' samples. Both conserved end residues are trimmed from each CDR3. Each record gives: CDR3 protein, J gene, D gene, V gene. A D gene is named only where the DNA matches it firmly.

CDR3 protein: ASSILLAGGPYEQY; J gene: TRBJ2-7; D gene: TRBD2; V gene: TRBV27
CDR3 protein: ASSLSPGTGERETQY; J gene: TRBJ2-5; D gene: TRBD1; V gene: TRBV28
CDR3 protein: ASGQGGLLGTDTQY; J gene: TRBJ2-3; D gene: NA; V gene: TRBV10-2
CDR3 protein: ASSIPDNTNTEAF; J gene: TRBJ1-1; D gene: NA; V gene: TRBV19
CDR3 protein: ASSTGHQPQH; J gene: TRBJ1-5; D gene: NA; V gene: TRBV6-1
CDR3 protein: ASSLTGGNQPQH; J gene: TRBJ1-5; D gene: TRBD1; V gene: TRBV7-9
CDR3 protein: ATGPGQGHEQY; J gene: TRBJ2-7; D gene: TRBD1; V gene: TRBV27
CDR3 protein: ASSVGSNEAF; J gene: TRBJ1-1; D gene: NA; V gene: TRBV9
CDR3 protein: ASSLSTYEQY; J gene: TRBJ2-7; D gene: NA; V gene: TRBV11-2
CDR3 protein: ASSERQGSYNEQF; J gene: TRBJ2-1; D gene: TRBD1; V gene: TRBV2
CDR3 protein: ASSEEGLTSYEQY; J gene: TRBJ2-7; D gene: NA; V gene: TRBV6-1
CDR3 protein: ASSSGLAATPYEQY; J gene: TRBJ2-7; D gene: TRBD2; V gene: TRBV7-9
CDR3 protein: ASSHLTEQGEKLF; J gene: TRBJ1-4; D gene: NA; V gene: TRBV13
CDR3 protein: ASRFSGGSYEQY; J gene: TRBJ2-7; D gene: NA; V gene: TRBV19
CDR3 protein: ASSFGNLYTQY; J gene: TRBJ2-3; D gene: NA; V gene: TRBV7-3
CDR3 protein: ASSPGTVTGELF; J gene: TRBJ2-2; D gene: TRBD1; V gene: TRBV27
CDR3 protein: ATSSIRDSLYEQY; J gene: TRBJ2-7; D gene: TRBD1; V gene: TRBV15
CDR3 protein: ASSLGGDAIY; J gene: TRBJ1-3; D gene: NA; V gene: TRBV13
CDR3 protein: ASSLRPGNTEAF; J gene: TRBJ1-1; D gene: NA; V gene: TRBV5-5
CDR3 protein: ASSIRGSRVQY; J gene: TRBJ2-3; D gene: TRBD1; V gene: TRBV19
CDR3 protein: ASSFSQGGYEQY; J gene: TRBJ2-7; D gene: TRBD1; V gene: TRBV27
CDR3 protein: ASSSGTGVPGELF; J gene: TRBJ2-2; D gene: TRBD1; V gene: TRBV6-4
CDR3 protein: ASSLARDTQY; J gene: TRBJ2-3; D gene: NA; V gene: TRBV5-1
CDR3 protein: ASSIRPPWGANGYT; J gene: TRBJ1-2; D gene: NA; V gene: TRBV19